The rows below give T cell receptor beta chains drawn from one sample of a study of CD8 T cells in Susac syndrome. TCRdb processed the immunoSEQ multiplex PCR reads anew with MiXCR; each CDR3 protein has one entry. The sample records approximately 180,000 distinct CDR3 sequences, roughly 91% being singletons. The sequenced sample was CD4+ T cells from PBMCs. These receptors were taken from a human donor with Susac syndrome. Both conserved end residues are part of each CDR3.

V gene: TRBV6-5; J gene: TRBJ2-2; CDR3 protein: CASSYPSGGENTGELFF
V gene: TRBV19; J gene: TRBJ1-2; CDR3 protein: CASSILGTAFYGYTF
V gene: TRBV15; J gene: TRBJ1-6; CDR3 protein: CATSRDHDLLLHF
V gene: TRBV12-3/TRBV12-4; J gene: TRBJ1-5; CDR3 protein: CASTRRYGGFSQPQHF
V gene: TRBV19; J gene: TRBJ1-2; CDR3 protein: CASSMSWTGGHGYTF
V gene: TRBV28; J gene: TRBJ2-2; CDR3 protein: CAAQGPLNTGELFF
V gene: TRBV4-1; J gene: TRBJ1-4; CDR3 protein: CASSPLPGQGNEKLFF
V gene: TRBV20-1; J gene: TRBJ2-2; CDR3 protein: CSANGGSTNTGELFF
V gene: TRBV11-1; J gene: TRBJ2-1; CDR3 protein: CASSRGRGELRPLVFLGDEQFF
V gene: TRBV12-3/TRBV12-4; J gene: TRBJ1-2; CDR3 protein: CASKRTKASYTF